Presented here are 21 T cell receptor beta chains from one specimen sequenced in a study of T-cell reconstitution after alpha-beta-depleted transplantation in children. Unique molecular identifiers were incorporated into the prepared TCRbeta library. TCRdb fed the PCR reads into MiXCR, producing one record per CDR3 protein. The top ten clones hold 6.9% of a sample with approximately 91,000 distinct CDR3 sequences, 7% to 9% of them seen once. The sequencing used PBMCs from the stem cell graft donor, collected from the stem cell graft. These receptors originate from a human donor who donated a stem cell graft to a child with congenital amegakaryocytic thrombocytopenia.

About this clonotype: A read error is possible here, since a much larger clone lies one base away. The chain joins TRBV20-1 to TRBJ1-3, with D unresolved. From germline, CDR1 is DFQATT and CDR2 SNEGSKA (reference sequence). The CDR3 is made up of 13 amino acids. Trimming removed 6 bases from V and 2 bases from J, with 11 bases in between. CDR3 sequence: CSAPLVPGNTIYF. DNA of the CDR3: TGCAGTGCGCCATTAGTCCCTGGAAACACCATATATTTT.

This clonotype was counted many times. The rearrangement links TRBV5-1 to TRBJ1-1; D gene unclear. Germline values: CDR1 SGHRS, CDR2 YFSETQ. Trimming shortened V by 1 base and J by 4 bases, and 14 bases separated the two germline ends. This CDR3 contains 15 residues. The CDR3 spells CASSLRPMLATEAFF. CDR3 sequence (DNA): TGCGCCAGCAGCTTGCGCCCGATGCTGGCCACTGAAGCTTTCTTT.

This clonotype showed up many times. The V gene is TRBV20-1, the J gene TRBJ2-7; D remains unclear. The V end lost 3 bases, the J end lost 2 bases, and 11 bases lay between the germline ends. In germline, CDR1 is DFQATT, CDR2 SNEGSKA (reference sequence). The CDR3 runs 13 residues. CDR3 DNA: TGCAGTGCTAGGAGAAGTGGGACCTACGAGCAGTACTTC. The encoded protein is CSARRSGTYEQYF.

This clonotype was observed many times. The chain carries TRBV20-1 and TRBJ1-5; 7 nucleotides match TRBD1. Germline values: CDR1 DFQATT, CDR2 SNEGSKA (reference sequence). V shed 0 bases, J shed 6 bases, and the junction held 8 bases outside the gene matches. The CDR3 extends over 15 amino acids. CDR3 DNA sequence: TGCAGTGCTAGAGATAGGGCAGGGGGAGGTCAGCCCCAGCATTTT. Its protein product is CSARDRAGGGQPQHF.

This clonotype occurred many times. The chain recombines TRBV5-1 with TRBJ1-1; the match to TRBD1 covers 9 bases. Unmatched junction bases numbered 11, after V lost 4 bases and J lost 4 bases. CDR1 is SGHRS and CDR2 is YFSETQ in the germline V gene. This CDR3 is built from 16 residues. CDR3 DNA sequence: TGCGCCAGCAGCCGCAAACAGGGGGCGCTTGTCACTGAAGCTTTCTTT. Translated, it gives CASSRKQGALVTEAFF. The full variable domain, its missing parts supplied by reference TRBV5-1 and TRBJ1-1, is KAGVTQTPRYLIKTRGQQVTLSCSPISGHRSVSWYQQTPGQGLQFLFEYFSETQRNKGNFPGRFSGRQFSNSRSEMNVSTLELGDSALYLCASSRKQGALVTEAFFGQGTRLTVV.

This clonotype appeared a few times. As DNA, the CDR3 is TGTGCCAGCAGTCCCGGACAGGGGGCTCTGAAATCCTACGAGCAGTACTTC. As protein: CASSPGQGALKSYEQYF. The chain recombines TRBV27 with TRBJ2-7; 11 nucleotides agree with TRBD1. J gave up 1 base and V 5 bases, and 10 bases lay outside the gene matches. CDR1 and CDR2 (germline): MNHEY, SMNVEV (reference sequence). The CDR3 length is 17 residues.

This clonotype occurred many times. This sequence joins TRBV20-1 and TRBJ2-3, with 13 bases fitting TRBD2. The CDR3 contains 16 residues. Germline trimming cut 2 bases from V and 4 bases from J; bases unmatched to any gene: 6. Germline V gives CDR1 DFQATT, CDR2 SNEGSKA (reference sequence). Here the CDR3 reads CSARPTSGGSADTQYF. In DNA form, the CDR3 reads TGCAGTGCTAGACCGACTAGCGGGGGGTCCGCAGATACGCAGTATTTT.

This clonotype was recorded many times. V is TRBV5-6 and J is TRBJ2-3; 7 bases match TRBD2. Trimming removed 6 bases from V and 2 bases from J; junction bases left unmatched: 6. The CDR3 spans 14 residues. Germline lookup yields CDR1 SGHDT and CDR2 YYEEEE. CDR3 bases: TGTGCCAGCACCCCTGGGACTAACACAGATACGCAGTATTTT. Translated, it gives CASTPGTNTDTQYF.

This clonotype was observed many times. The chain couples TRBV15 to TRBJ1-1; TRBD1 is a possible D gene (5 bases). The germline V gene encodes CDR1 LNHNV and CDR2 YYDKDF (reference sequence). This CDR3 has 12 residues. Trimming removed 11 bases at V and 0 bases at J, with 10 bases between. In nucleotides, the CDR3 is TGTGCCTCCGGGGGTCTGAACACTGAAGCTTTCTTT. This codes for CASGGLNTEAFF.

Points on this clonotype: Since a much larger clone is just one base distant, this may be a read error. The CDR3 bases are TGTGCCAGCAGCAGGAGTCCCTCCCCTAATGGAAAACTGTTTTTT. Translated, it gives CASSRSPSPNGKLFF. This chain uses TRBV5-5 with TRBJ1-4; D uncertain. Per the germline V gene, CDR1 is SGHKS and CDR2 is YYEKEE (reference sequence). The CDR3 is made up of 15 amino acids.

At least ten counts were recorded for this clonotype. The rearrangement joins TRBV6-2 or TRBV6-3 to TRBJ2-7, with TRBD1 identical over 7 bases. This CDR3 spans 13 amino acids. The junction had 6 bases not matched to a gene; V was cut back by 7 bases and J by 3 bases. Germline V gene data show CDR1 as MNHEY and CDR2 as SVGEGT. The CDR3, as DNA: TGTGCCAGCAAGTACGCAGGGGGCTACGAGCAGTACTTC. Amino acid sequence: CASKYAGGYEQYF.

As to this clonotype: The junction shows a germline mismatch at one end, possibly a read error. The V and J genes are TRBV5-1 and TRBJ2-4; 11 positions match TRBD2. The CDR3 has 18 residues. CDR1 and CDR2 (germline): SGHRS, YFSETQ. The CDR3 loop reads CASSLGALAGGAKNSQYF. The DNA of the CDR3 is TGCGCCAGCAGCTTGGGGGCCCTAGCGGGAGGCGCGAAAAACAGTCAGTACTTC.

This clonotype was observed many times. V and J are TRBV7-9 and TRBJ2-2, with 8 positions matching TRBD1. The CDR3 totals 15 residues. After removal of 2 bases from V and 4 bases from J, the junction contained 3 bases not matched to a gene. Germline V lookup: CDR1 SEHNR, CDR2 FQNEAQ (reference sequence). In nucleotides, the CDR3 is TGTGCCAGCAGCTTAATAGGACAGGGCACCGGGGAGCTGTTTTTT. Encoded protein: CASSLIGQGTGELFF.

Many counts were recorded for this clonotype. This chain connects TRBV29-1 to TRBJ2-7, with 8 bases matching TRBD2. Germline V gives CDR1 SQVTM, CDR2 ANQGSEA. The CDR3 spans 15 residues. V lost 6 bases and J lost 9; bases outside the gene matches: 19. CDR3 amino acids: CSVASFLAGTTGQYF. The CDR3 region has the DNA TGCAGCGTCGCGTCTTTCTTAGCGGGGACTACCGGGCAGTACTTC.

This clonotype showed up many times. The chain is built from TRBV28 and TRBJ1-5; 7 nucleotides agree with TRBD1. From germline, CDR1 is MDHEN and CDR2 SYDVKM. J gave up 6 bases and V 5 bases, and 7 bases lay outside the gene matches. CDR3 size: 14 residues. The CDR3 nucleotides read TGTGCCAGCAGTGCAGGGACAGTGGTTCAGCCCCAGCATTTT. Translation gives CASSAGTVVQPQHF. The complete variable domain, with remaining parts taken from reference TRBV28 and TRBJ1-5, reads DVKVTQSSRYLVKRTGEKVFLECVQDMDHENMFWYRQDPGLGLRLIYFSYDVKMKEKGDIPEGYSVSREKKERFSLILESASTNQTSMYLCASSAGTVVQPQHFGDGTRLSIL.

This clonotype was recorded many times. The rearrangement uses TRBV11-1 and TRBJ2-1, with a possible D match to TRBD2 (6 bases). V shed 5 bases and J shed 0 bases, with 20 bases lying between them. CDR1 and CDR2 from the germline V gene are SGHAT and FQDESV (reference sequence). The CDR3 consists of 18 residues. The CDR3 sequence: CASSTRPLREFSYNEQFF. The DNA for the CDR3 is TGTGCCAGCAGCACCCGCCCCCTCCGGGAGTTCTCCTACAATGAGCAGTTCTTC. Combining the CDR3 with reference TRBV11-1 and TRBJ2-1 gives the whole variable domain EAEVAQSPRYKITEKSQAVAFWCDPISGHATLYWYRQILGQGPELLVQFQDESVVDDSQLPKDRFSAERLKGVDSTLKIQPAELGDSAMYLCASSTRPLREFSYNEQFFGPGTRLTVL.

This clonotype was recorded at least ten times. This chain connects TRBV20-1 to TRBJ2-5; 10 nucleotides agree with TRBD2. The CDR3 loop spans 16 amino acids. After removal of 6 bases from V and 6 bases from J, the junction contained 16 bases not matched to a gene. CDR1 and CDR2 from the germline V gene are DFQATT and SNEGSKA (reference sequence). The CDR3 nucleotides are TGCAGTGCGCCGGGACTAGCGCCGACCGGGGTAAAGACCCAGTACTTC. It translates to CSAPGLAPTGVKTQYF.

V is TRBV29-1 and J is TRBJ1-1, with 7 bases fitting TRBD1. The ends lost 3 bases at V and 0 bases at J; junction bases unmatched: 1. The CDR3 extends over 13 amino acids. In germline, CDR1 is SQVTM, CDR2 ANQGSEA. CDR3 in amino acids: CSVETGMNTEAFF. The CDR3 DNA sequence: TGCAGCGTTGAGACAGGGATGAACACTGAAGCTTTCTTT.

This clonotype appeared a few times. The rearrangement joins TRBV4-3 to TRBJ2-1, with TRBD2 matching 9 bases. The CDR3 is 15 residues long. Germline V lookup: CDR1 LGHNA, CDR2 YSLEER. Losses at the gene ends were 1 base for V and 7 bases for J; bases not matched to a gene: 5. CDR3 DNA sequence: TGCGCCAGCAGCCAAGGCGGGACTAGCAGGAATGAGCAGTTCTTC. Amino acid sequence: CASSQGGTSRNEQFF.

This clonotype was found many times. The V and J genes are TRBV6-1 and TRBJ1-6; the match to TRBD1 covers 7 bases. The CDR3 is made up of 13 amino acids. Unmatched junction bases numbered 1, after V lost 3 bases and J lost 8 bases. Germline loops: CDR1 MNHNS, CDR2 SASEGT. CDR3 sequence reads: CASSETGYSPLHF. CDR3 nucleotides: TGTGCCAGCAGTGAGACAGGGTATTCACCCCTCCACTTT.

This clonotype was observed at least ten times. This chain links TRBV12-3 or TRBV12-4 with TRBJ2-1; perhaps TRBD1 as D (5 bases). Trimming left V 6 bases short and J 7 bases short, with 16 bases between. This CDR3 spans 14 amino acids. The CDR3 sequence is CASRSTPGRNEQFF. The CDR3 region has the DNA TGTGCCAGCAGATCAACCCCAGGGCGGAATGAGCAGTTCTTC.